Below, 16 T cell receptor beta chains from the same sample are listed, as sequenced in a study of T-cell memory formation after mild COVID-19. TCRdb reanalysed the 5' RACE reads using MiXCR and keeps one entry per CDR3 protein. The sample includes under 350,000 distinct CDR3 sequences, roughly 17% of them seen just once. The sample taken for sequencing was PBMCs or a T cell subset sorted from them (not recorded which). The receptors stem from a man younger than 35 who had mild COVID-19 (a few samples of this study predate the infection). Cell type and time point are not known.

The sample holds a few counts of this clonotype. The DNA for the CDR3 is TGTGCCACCAGTGAGCCGGGACAGGGGACCGGGGAGCTGTTTTTT. Protein: CATSEPGQGTGELFF. The gene calls are TRBV24-1 and TRBJ2-2; 10 bases line up with TRBD1. Germline V CDR1 and CDR2: KGHDR, SFDVKD. The CDR3 is made up of 15 amino acids. With V trimmed by 4 bases and J by 5 bases, 3 bases remained unmatched.

This clonotype was counted between two and nine times. The CDR3 is CASSHGDRRGPKSNTGELFF. CDR3 DNA sequence: TGCGCCAGCAGCCATGGGGACCGGCGGGGGCCGAAATCGAACACCGGGGAGCTGTTTTTT. The chain joins TRBV4-1 to TRBJ2-2; possible D gene TRBD2, 7 bases. Deletions cut 3 bases from V and 0 bases from J, with 23 bases between. This CDR3 region has 20 residues. The germline V gene has CDR1 MGHRA and CDR2 YSYEKL.

This clonotype was seen a handful of times. The chain couples TRBV12-3 or TRBV12-4 to TRBJ2-7; D is unresolved. Trimming stripped 10 bases from V and 2 bases from J, with 18 bases between. The CDR3 covers 14 residues. CDR3 nucleotides: TGTGCCACTTCATCGGGTCTCCTCCCCTACGAGCAGTACTTC. It yields the protein CATSSGLLPYEQYF.

CDR3 residues: CAISESWGGGPNEQFF. CDR3 in DNA: TGTGCCATCAGTGAGTCGTGGGGCGGGGGGCCTAATGAGCAGTTCTTC. The rearrangement links TRBV10-3 to TRBJ2-1; 8 bases are a match to TRBD2. Germline loops: CDR1 ENHRY, CDR2 SYGVKD. J gave up 7 bases and V 0 bases, and 8 bases lay outside the gene matches. The CDR3 consists of 16 residues.

The chain links TRBV23-1 to TRBJ2-4; D unclear. TRBV23-1 is flagged as an ORF with uncertain function. Trimming took off 6 bases at V and 0 bases at J, with 6 bases between the two ends. The CDR3 has 13 residues. CDR3 region: CASRVRAKNIQYF. In DNA form, the CDR3 reads TGCGCCAGCAGGGTGAGAGCCAAAAACATTCAGTACTTC.

This clonotype was counted a few times. The gene calls are TRBV5-1 and TRBJ2-5, with D hard to call. Deletions cut 6 bases from V and 9 bases from J, with 15 bases between. Germline CDR1 is SGHRS and CDR2 is YFSETQ. The CDR3 spans 12 residues. The CDR3 loop reads CASITGVTPQYF. CDR3 DNA sequence: TGCGCCAGCATCACTGGCGTTACGCCCCAGTACTTC.

Only a few counts were recorded for this clonotype. V usage is TRBV29-1 and J usage is TRBJ2-1; TRBD1 matches 8 bases. J gave up 8 bases and V 7 bases, and 7 bases lay outside the gene matches. CDR1 and CDR2 (germline): SQVTM, ANQGSEA. The length of the CDR3 is 12 residues. Written as DNA, the CDR3 is TGCAGCGCCCGCGACAGGGGTCATGAGCAGTTCTTC. Translating it yields CSARDRGHEQFF.

This clonotype was counted only a few times. The chain combines TRBV20-1 with TRBJ2-4; 15 bases line up with TRBD2. The CDR3 has 15 amino acids. Looked up from germline, CDR1 is DFQATT and CDR2 is SNEGSKA (reference sequence). Unmatched junction bases numbered 5, after V lost 4 bases and J lost 7 bases. The CDR3 DNA reads TGCAGTGCTACCGGACTAGCGGGGGGGCTGAACATTCAGTACTTC. Encoded protein: CSATGLAGGLNIQYF.

The table lists this clonotype with a few counts. The chain carries TRBV5-1 and TRBJ2-5; D is unclear. V was shortened by 0 bases and J by 0 bases, with 15 bases between the two germline ends. This CDR3 contains 17 residues. In germline, CDR1 is SGHRS, CDR2 YFSETQ. Here the CDR3 DNA reads TGCGCCAGCAGCTTGGCCGGGCTCCGAAGGTACCAAGAGACCCAGTACTTC. Translation: CASSLAGLRRYQETQYF. Full variable domain (rest looked up from reference TRBV5-1 and TRBJ2-5): KAGVTQTPRYLIKTRGQQVTLSCSPISGHRSVSWYQQTPGQGLQFLFEYFSETQRNKGNFPGRFSGRQFSNSRSEMNVSTLELGDSALYLCASSLAGLRRYQETQYFGPGTRLLVL.

V is TRBV5-1 and J is TRBJ2-3, with D perhaps matching TRBD1 or TRBD2 (5 bases each). The CDR3 has 15 residues. Germline values: CDR1 SGHRS, CDR2 YFSETQ. Trimming shortened V by 0 bases and J by 4 bases, and 12 bases separated the two germline ends. The chain's CDR3 is CASSLATGPADTQYF. The CDR3 DNA follows: TGCGCCAGCAGCTTGGCCACGGGGCCCGCAGATACGCAGTATTTT.

This chain joins TRBV7-9 and TRBJ2-1, with TRBD2 matching over 13 bases. The CDR3 sequence is 18 residues long. Looked up from germline, CDR1 is SEHNR and CDR2 is FQNEAQ (reference sequence). The J segment lost 8 bases and the V segment lost 4 bases, leaving 14 bases of the junction unmatched. CDR3 loop: CASSSRTSGGRSGYEQFF. CDR3 nucleotides: TGTGCCAGCAGCTCCAGGACTAGCGGGGGCAGATCAGGGTATGAGCAGTTCTTC.

The chain uses TRBV12-3 or TRBV12-4 and TRBJ2-4, with TRBD2 identical over 7 bases. V shed 0 bases, J shed 0 bases, and the junction held 2 bases outside the gene matches. The CDR3 is 16 residues long. The CDR3 loop reads CASSLAGGIAKNIQYF. CDR3 DNA: TGTGCCAGCAGTTTAGCGGGGGGGATAGCCAAAAACATTCAGTACTTC.

This chain links TRBV9 with TRBJ2-6; unclear D gene. CDR1 and CDR2 from the germline V gene are SGDLS and YYNGEE. Between the trimmed V and J ends, which lost 0 bases and 0 bases, there was a span of 7 bases. This CDR3 comprises 16 residues. The CDR3 DNA reads as TGTGCCAGCAGCGTAGCTTCTGGCTCTGGGGCCAACGTCCTGACTTTC. Translation: CASSVASGSGANVLTF.

This clonotype has a handful of counts. The chain uses TRBV5-6 and TRBJ2-3; D is perhaps TRBD1 or TRBD2 (5 bases each). Germline lookup yields CDR1 SGHDT and CDR2 YYEEEE. The ends were cut back, 0 bases at V and 5 bases at J, with 10 bases in the middle. This CDR3 region has 14 residues. The CDR3: CASSLAGRGDTQYF. DNA of the CDR3: TGTGCCAGCAGCTTGGCGGGGCGTGGAGATACGCAGTATTTT.

This clonotype has only a few counts. The rearrangement joins TRBV9 to TRBJ1-1; D possibly corresponds to TRBD1 (6 bases). The germline V gene encodes CDR1 SGDLS and CDR2 YYNGEE. The CDR3 is 14 amino acids. V was pared by 4 bases and J by 3 bases, with 13 bases between. CDR3 coding DNA: TGTGCCAGCAGCACGCGGACAGCTGACACTGAAGCTTTCTTT. Protein: CASSTRTADTEAFF.

This rearrangement joins TRBV6-5 to TRBJ1-5; D perhaps matches TRBD1 (6 bases). Germline loops: CDR1 MNHEY, CDR2 SVGAGI. Deletions cut 5 bases from V and 3 bases from J, with 11 bases between. The CDR3 covers 14 residues. The CDR3 sequence: CASSLRDTNQPQHF. CDR3 coding DNA: TGTGCCAGCAGTCTCCGGGACACCAATCAGCCCCAGCATTTT.